A selection of T cell receptor beta chains follows, all from one sample in a study of cytomegalovirus exposure and HLA in healthy donors. Using immunoSEQ multiplex PCR, the repertoire was profiled, and TCRdb retains in-frame clones only, with some absent. The sample has about 140,000 clones; roughly 79% are singletons. The source material was PBMCs. All receptors derive from a man between 25 and 39 years old in good health and CMV-seropositive. CDR3s include the opening cysteine and the closing phenylalanine or tryptophan. Each record gives: CDR3 protein, CDR3 DNA, D gene, V gene, CDR3 length, clone size, J gene. A D gene is named only where the DNA matches it firmly. Size is stated for part of the rows, as once, few or many counts, or as a class when the clone is expanded.

CASSLRGGRGVEQFF | TGTGCCAGCAGTTTAAGGGGCGGGAGAGGAGTAGAGCAGTTCTTC | TRBD2 | TRBV28 | 15 | - | TRBJ2-1
CASSDRGQGQNSPLHF | TGTGCCAGCAGTGACCGGGGACAGGGTCAGAATTCACCCCTCCACTTT | TRBD1 | TRBV25-1 | 16 | - | TRBJ1-6
CASSDRTGRAPLHF | TGTGCCAGCAGTGACCGGACAGGAAGAGCACCCCTCCACTTT | TRBD1 | TRBV2 | 14 | - | TRBJ1-6
CASSRSSSYNEQFF | TGTGCCAGCAGCAGGAGTAGCTCCTACAATGAGCAGTTCTTC | - | TRBV5-8 | 14 | - | TRBJ2-1
CASREGSSYEQYF | TGTGCCAGCAGAGAGGGAAGCTCCTACGAGCAGTACTTC | - | TRBV2 | 13 | once | TRBJ2-7
CASSYTSGSDTQYF | TGTGCCAGCAGCTACACTAGCGGGAGTGATACGCAGTATTTT | TRBD2 | TRBV7-9 | 14 | - | TRBJ2-3
CASSIPETGEQYF | TGTGCCAGTAGTATTCCGGAAACAGGCGAGCAGTACTTC | - | TRBV19 | 13 | - | TRBJ2-7
CASSDGAETQYF | TGTGCCAGCAGTGACGGAGCAGAGACCCAGTACTTC | - | TRBV6-5 | 12 | - | TRBJ2-5
CASSSWTGGQSEQFF | TGTGCCAGCAGCTCTTGGACAGGGGGCCAGAGTGAGCAGTTCTTC | TRBD1 | TRBV7-8 | 15 | - | TRBJ2-1
CASSPIRDRGRNEQYF | TGTGCCAGCTCACCTATCCGGGACAGGGGGCGAAACGAGCAGTACTTC | TRBD1 | TRBV18 | 16 | - | TRBJ2-7
CASSPRTDKETQYF | TGTGCCAGCTCACCACGGACAGATAAAGAGACCCAGTACTTC | - | TRBV18 | 14 | - | TRBJ2-5
CASSFKSGSTMPQHF | TGTGCCAGCAGTTTTAAGTCCGGGTCCACAATGCCCCAGCATTTT | - | TRBV28 | 15 | - | TRBJ1-5
CASSLGRRSYNSPLHF | TGTGCCAGCAGTTTGGGCAGGCGCTCCTATAATTCACCCCTCCACTTT | - | TRBV28 | 16 | - | TRBJ1-6
CASSLDLGASYNEQLF | TGTGCCAGCAGTTTAGATCTGGGGGCGTCCTACAATGAGCAGCTCTTC | - | TRBV28 | 16 | - | TRBJ2-1